This TCR beta chain appears in the sequencing data of a study of radiotherapy plus CTLA-4 blockade in lung cancer. Study in general: Objective responses emerged in around 18% of patients, and 31% attained disease control.

The CDR3 runs to 14 residues. Trimming cost V 6 bases and J 3 bases, with 12 bases left between them. In germline, CDR1 is SNHLY, CDR2 FYNNEI. Points from the study as a whole: TCR clones of tumor origin grew in blood after radiotherapy plus ipilimumab.

Turning to this clone: The antigen remains undetermined.

The protocol was immunoSEQ multiplex PCR, while the TCRdb copy is restricted to in-frame clones and leaves out a portion. The sample includes about 60,000 clones, 70% to 85% seen only once; the top ten take approximately 4.3%. Ipilimumab CTLA-4 blockade and focal radiation were given to patients with chemo-refractory metastatic non-small-cell lung cancer. Sequenced here: peripheral blood, sampled from a patient treated with radiotherapy plus ipilimumab. V usage is TRBV2 and J usage is TRBJ2-1; weak D call: TRBD2 (6 bases). This TCR was sampled from a human donor with non-small cell lung cancer who had a partial response to radiotherapy plus ipilimumab. CDR3 sequence reads: CASRGTGLYNEQFF. Here the CDR3 DNA reads TGTGCCAGCAGGGGGACTGGCCTCTACAATGAGCAGTTCTTC.